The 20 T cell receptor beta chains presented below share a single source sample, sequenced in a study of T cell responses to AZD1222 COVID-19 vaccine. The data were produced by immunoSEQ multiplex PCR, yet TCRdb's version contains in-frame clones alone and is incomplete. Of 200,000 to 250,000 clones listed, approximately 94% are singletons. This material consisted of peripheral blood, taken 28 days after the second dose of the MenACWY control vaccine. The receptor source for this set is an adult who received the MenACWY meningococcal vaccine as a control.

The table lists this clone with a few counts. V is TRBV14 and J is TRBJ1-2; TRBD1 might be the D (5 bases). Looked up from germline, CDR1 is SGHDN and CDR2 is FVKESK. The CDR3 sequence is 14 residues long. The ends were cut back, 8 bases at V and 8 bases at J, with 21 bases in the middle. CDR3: CASAGGNRGTGYTF. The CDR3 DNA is TGTGCCAGCGCCGGGGGGAACCGCGGGACCGGCTACACCTTC.

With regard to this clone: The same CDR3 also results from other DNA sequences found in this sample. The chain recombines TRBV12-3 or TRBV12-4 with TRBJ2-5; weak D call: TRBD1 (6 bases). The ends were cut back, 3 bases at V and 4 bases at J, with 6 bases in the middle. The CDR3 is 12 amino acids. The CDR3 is CASSLTGETQYF. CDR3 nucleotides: TGTGCCAGCAGTTTGACAGGAGAGACCCAGTACTTC.

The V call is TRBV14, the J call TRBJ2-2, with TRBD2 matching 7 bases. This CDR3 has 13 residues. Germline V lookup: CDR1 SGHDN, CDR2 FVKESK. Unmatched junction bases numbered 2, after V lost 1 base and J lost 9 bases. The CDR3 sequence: CASSQGLARELFF. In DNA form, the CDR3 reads TGTGCCAGCAGCCAAGGACTAGCCAGGGAGCTGTTTTTT.

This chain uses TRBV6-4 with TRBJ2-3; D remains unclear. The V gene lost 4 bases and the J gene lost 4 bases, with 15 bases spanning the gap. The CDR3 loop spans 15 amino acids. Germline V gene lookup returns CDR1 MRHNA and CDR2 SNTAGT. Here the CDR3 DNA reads TGTGCCAGCAGTGCATCCGCGGACCCGGCAGATACGCAGTATTTT. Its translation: CASSASADPADTQYF.

The CDR3 sequence is CASSLPPMGLYQETQYF. The DNA of the CDR3 is TGTGCCAGCAGCTTACCCCCCATGGGCTTGTACCAAGAGACCCAGTACTTC. J is TRBJ2-5 and V is TRBV11-3; D not resolved. CDR3 length: 17 amino acids. The V and J ends lost 2 bases and 0 bases respectively, with 16 bases between them. CDR1 is SGHNT and CDR2 is YENEEA in the germline V gene.

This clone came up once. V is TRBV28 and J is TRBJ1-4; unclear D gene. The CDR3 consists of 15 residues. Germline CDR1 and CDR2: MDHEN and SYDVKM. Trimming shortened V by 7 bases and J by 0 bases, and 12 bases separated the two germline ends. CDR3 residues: CASKNWGTTNEKLFF. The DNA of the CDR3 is TGTGCCAGCAAGAACTGGGGAACAACTAATGAAAAACTGTTTTTT.

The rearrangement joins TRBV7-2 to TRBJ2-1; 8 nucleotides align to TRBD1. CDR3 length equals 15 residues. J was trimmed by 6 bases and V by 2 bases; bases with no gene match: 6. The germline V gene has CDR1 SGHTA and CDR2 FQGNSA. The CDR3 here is CASSLTTDRGNEQFF. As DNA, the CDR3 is TGTGCCAGCAGCTTAACCACTGACAGGGGCAATGAGCAGTTCTTC.

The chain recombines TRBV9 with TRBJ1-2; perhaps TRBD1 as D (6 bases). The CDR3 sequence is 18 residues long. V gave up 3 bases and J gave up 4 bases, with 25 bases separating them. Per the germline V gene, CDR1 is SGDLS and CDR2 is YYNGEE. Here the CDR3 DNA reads TGTGCCAGCAGCGCACGTCCTAACTCAGGGGAGGGCAGCTATGGCTACACCTTC. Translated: CASSARPNSGEGSYGYTF.

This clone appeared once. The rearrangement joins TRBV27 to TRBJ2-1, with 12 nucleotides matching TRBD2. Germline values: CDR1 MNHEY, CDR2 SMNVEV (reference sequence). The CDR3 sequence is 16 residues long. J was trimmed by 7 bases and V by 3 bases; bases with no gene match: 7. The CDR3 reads CASSFLGLAGGNEQFF. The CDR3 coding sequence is TGTGCCAGCAGTTTCCTGGGGCTAGCGGGGGGGAATGAGCAGTTCTTC.

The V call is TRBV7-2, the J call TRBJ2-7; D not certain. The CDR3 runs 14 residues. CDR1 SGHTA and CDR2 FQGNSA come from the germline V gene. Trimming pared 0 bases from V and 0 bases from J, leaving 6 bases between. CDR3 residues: CASSLAGSSYEQYF. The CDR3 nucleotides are TGTGCCAGCAGCTTAGCGGGCAGCTCCTACGAGCAGTACTTC.

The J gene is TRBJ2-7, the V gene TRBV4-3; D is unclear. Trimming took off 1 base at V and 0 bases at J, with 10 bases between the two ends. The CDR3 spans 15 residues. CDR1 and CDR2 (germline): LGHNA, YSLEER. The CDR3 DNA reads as TGCGCCAGCAGCCAAGGTCGGGCGAGCTCCTACGAGCAGTACTTC. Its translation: CASSQGRASSYEQYF.

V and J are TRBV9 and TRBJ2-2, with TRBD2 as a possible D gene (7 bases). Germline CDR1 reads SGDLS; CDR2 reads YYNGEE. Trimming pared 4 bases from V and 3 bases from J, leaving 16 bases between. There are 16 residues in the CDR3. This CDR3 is CASSQTGGADTGELFF. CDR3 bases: TGTGCCAGCAGCCAAACTGGGGGGGCGGACACCGGGGAGCTGTTTTTT. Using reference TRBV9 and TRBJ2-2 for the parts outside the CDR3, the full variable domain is DSGVTQTPKHLITATGQRVTLRCSPRSGDLSVYWYQQSLDQGLQFLIQYYNGEERAKGNILERFSAQQFPDLHSELNLSSLELGDSALYFCASSQTGGADTGELFFGEGSRLTVL.

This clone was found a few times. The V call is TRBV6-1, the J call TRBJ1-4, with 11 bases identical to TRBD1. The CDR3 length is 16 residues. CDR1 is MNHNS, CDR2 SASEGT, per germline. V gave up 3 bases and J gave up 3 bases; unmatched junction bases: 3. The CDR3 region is CASSDGQGAANEKLFF. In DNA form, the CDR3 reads TGTGCCAGCAGTGATGGACAGGGGGCGGCTAATGAAAAACTGTTTTTT.

The CDR3 DNA follows: TGTGCCAGTACCTCGGGCGTTCGGATGAACACTGAAGCTTTCTTT. Its protein product is CASTSGVRMNTEAFF. The chain is built from TRBV19 and TRBJ1-1, with D unresolved. The germline V gene has CDR1 LNHDA and CDR2 SQIVND (reference sequence). This CDR3 region has 15 residues. V was shortened by 7 bases and J by 0 bases, with 15 bases between the two germline ends. The full variable domain, with the rest looked up from reference TRBV19 and TRBJ1-1, is DGGITQSPKYLFRKEGQNVTLSCEQNLNHDAMYWYRQDPGQGLRLIYYSQIVNDFQKGDIAEGYSVSREKKESFPLTVTSAQKNPTAFYLCASTSGVRMNTEAFFGQGTRLTVV.

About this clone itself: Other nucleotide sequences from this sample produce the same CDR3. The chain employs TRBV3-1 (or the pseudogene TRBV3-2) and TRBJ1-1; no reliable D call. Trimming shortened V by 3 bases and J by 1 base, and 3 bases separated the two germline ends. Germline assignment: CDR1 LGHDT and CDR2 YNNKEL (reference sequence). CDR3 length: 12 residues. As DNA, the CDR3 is TGTGCCAGCAGCCAGGGGAACACTGAAGCTTTCTTT. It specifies CASSQGNTEAFF.

CDR3 bases: TGTGCCATCAAAGAAGGGAGGACAGAAGCCTACGAGCAGTACTTC. As protein: CAIKEGRTEAYEQYF. This sequence joins TRBV10-3 and TRBJ2-7; D may match TRBD1 or TRBD2 (6 bases each). From germline, CDR1 is ENHRY and CDR2 SYGVKD. The V end was cut by 7 bases, the J end by 2 bases, with 18 bases between. This CDR3 contains 15 residues.

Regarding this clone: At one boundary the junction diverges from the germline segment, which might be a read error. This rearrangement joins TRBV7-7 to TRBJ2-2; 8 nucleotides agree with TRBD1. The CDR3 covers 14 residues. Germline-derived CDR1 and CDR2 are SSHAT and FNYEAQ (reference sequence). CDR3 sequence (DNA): TGTGCTAGCAGCCCTTCGGACAGGGAAGGGGAGCTGTTTTTT. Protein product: CASSPSDREGELFF. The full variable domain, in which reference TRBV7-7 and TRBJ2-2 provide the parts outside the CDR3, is GAGVSQSPRYKVTKRGQDVTLRCDPISSHATLYWYQQALGQGPEFLTYFNYEAQPDKSGLPSDRFSAERPEGSISTLTIQRTEQRDSAMYRCASSPSDREGELFFGEGSRLTVL.

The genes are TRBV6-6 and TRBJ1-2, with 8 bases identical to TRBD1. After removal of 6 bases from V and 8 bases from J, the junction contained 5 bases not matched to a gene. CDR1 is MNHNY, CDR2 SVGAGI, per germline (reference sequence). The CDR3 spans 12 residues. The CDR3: CASRQGGGGYTF. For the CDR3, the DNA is TGTGCCAGCAGACAGGGGGGAGGGGGCTACACCTTC.

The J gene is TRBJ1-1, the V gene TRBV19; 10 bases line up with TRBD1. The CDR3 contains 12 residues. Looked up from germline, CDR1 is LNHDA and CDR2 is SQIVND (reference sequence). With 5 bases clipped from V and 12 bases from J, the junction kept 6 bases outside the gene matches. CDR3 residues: CASSPDRGTTFF. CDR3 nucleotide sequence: TGTGCCAGTAGTCCGGACAGGGGGACGACTTTCTTT.

CDR3 bases: TGCGCCAGCAGCCAAGGGGTGGGTGAAAAACTGTTTTTT. Translation gives CASSQGVGEKLFF. The chain joins TRBV4-1 to TRBJ1-4; unclear D gene. The CDR3 length is 13 residues. Germline V CDR1 and CDR2: MGHRA, YSYEKL. V gave up 1 base and J gave up 7 bases, with 7 bases separating them.